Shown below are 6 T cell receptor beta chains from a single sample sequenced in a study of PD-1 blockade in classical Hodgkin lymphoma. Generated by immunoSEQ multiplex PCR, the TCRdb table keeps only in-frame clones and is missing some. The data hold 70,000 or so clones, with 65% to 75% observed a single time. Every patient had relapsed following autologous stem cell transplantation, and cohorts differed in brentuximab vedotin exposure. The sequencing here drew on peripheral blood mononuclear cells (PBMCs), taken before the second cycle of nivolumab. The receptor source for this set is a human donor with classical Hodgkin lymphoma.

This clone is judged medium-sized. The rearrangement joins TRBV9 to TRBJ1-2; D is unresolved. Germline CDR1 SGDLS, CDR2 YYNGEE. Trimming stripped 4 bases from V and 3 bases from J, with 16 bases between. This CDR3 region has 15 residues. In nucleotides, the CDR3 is TGTGCCAGCAGCAGGGCCCATACTAGAGACTATGGCTACACCTTC. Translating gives CASSRAHTRDYGYTF.

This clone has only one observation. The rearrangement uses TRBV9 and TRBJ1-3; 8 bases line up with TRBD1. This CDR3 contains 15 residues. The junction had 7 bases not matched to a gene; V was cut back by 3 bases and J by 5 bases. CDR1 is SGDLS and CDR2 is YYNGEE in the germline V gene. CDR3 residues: CASSETGGTRNTIYF. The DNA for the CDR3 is TGTGCCAGCAGCGAAACAGGGGGGACAAGAAACACCATATATTTT.

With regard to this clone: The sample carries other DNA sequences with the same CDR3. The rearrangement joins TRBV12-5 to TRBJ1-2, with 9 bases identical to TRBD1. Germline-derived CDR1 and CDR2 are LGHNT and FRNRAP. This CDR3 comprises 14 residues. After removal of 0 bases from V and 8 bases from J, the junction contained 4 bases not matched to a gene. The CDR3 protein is CASGLVRTGVGYTF. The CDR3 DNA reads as TGTGCTAGTGGTTTGGTTAGGACAGGGGTCGGCTACACCTTC.

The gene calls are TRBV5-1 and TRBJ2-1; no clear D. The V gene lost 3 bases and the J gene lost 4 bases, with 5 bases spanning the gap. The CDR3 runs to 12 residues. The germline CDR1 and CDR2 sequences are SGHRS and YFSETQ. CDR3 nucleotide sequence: TGCGCCAGCAGCTCAACTTACAATGAGCAGTTCTTC. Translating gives CASSSTYNEQFF.

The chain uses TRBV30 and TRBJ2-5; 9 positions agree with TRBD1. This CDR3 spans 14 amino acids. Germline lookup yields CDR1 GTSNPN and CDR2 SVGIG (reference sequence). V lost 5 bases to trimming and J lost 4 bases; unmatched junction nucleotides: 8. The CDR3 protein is CAWAGQGLGETQYF. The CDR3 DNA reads TGTGCCTGGGCAGGACAGGGGTTAGGAGAGACCCAGTACTTC.

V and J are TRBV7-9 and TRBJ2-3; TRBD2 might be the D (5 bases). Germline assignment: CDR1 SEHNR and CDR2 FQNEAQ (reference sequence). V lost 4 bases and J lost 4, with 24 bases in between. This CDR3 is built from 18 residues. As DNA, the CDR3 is TGTGCCAGCAGCTCTGAGGTTTGGGCCAATGGCGGGTCAGATACGCAGTATTTT. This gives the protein CASSSEVWANGGSDTQYF.